The T cell receptor beta chain under discussion was sequenced for a study of blood T cells in healthy people across ages. About the study: When template switching was applied, about one barcoded beta molecule was captured per two T cells. General observations from the study: Estimates drawn from one million T cells were deemed to understate diversity.

A J-beta primer mix and a sample-barcoded 5' primer were used in a second PCR of about 7 to 12 cycles. All samples gave at least 2.5 million CDR3-containing paired-end reads. TCRdb re-called the 5' RACE reads through MiXCR, storing one row per CDR3 protein. The top ten clones hold just under 25% of a sample with about 600,000 distinct CDR3 sequences, 40% to 55% of them seen once. Per sample, a minimum of 7 million PBMCs were isolated. As concerns this clonotype: Its specificity is unknown.

Germline loops: CDR1 DFQATT, CDR2 SNEGSKA (reference sequence). V was clipped by 6 bases and J by 3 bases; unmatched bases: 7. The CDR3 totals 13 residues. The receptor was derived from a man older than 75 in good health. Sequenced input: blood. V and J are TRBV20-1 and TRBJ2-7; 8 nucleotides match TRBD2. The CDR3, as DNA: TGCAGTGCCAGCCCCGGGACTAGCTACGAGCAGTACTTC. Encoded protein: CSASPGTSYEQYF.